Listed below are T cell receptor beta chains from one sample, sequenced in a study of response to subunit inactivated influenza vaccine. Using its own MiXCR run on the RT-PCR reads, TCRdb lists one record per CDR3 protein. The sample lists fewer than 600,000 distinct CDR3 sequences, approximately 7.8% occurring once. Sample: PBMCs from blood, taken 23 months after vaccination. These receptor sequences come from a man between 50 and 69 years old who received an inactivated influenza vaccine. Both conserved end residues are part of each CDR3. The D gene is left open where the match is weak. Some rows have no size entry. The others give once, few or many, or a class for an expanded clone.

j_call: TRBJ2-7
d_call: NA
clone_size: NA
v_call: TRBV5-1
cdr3_nt: TGCGCCAGCAGCTTGGCGGGGATGACCTACGAGCAGTACTTC
cdr3_aa: CASSLAGMTYEQYF

j_call: TRBJ1-1
d_call: NA
clone_size: NA
v_call: TRBV3-1
cdr3_nt: TGTGCCAGCAGGGGGACACGCGGCAGGGGCGGTGAAGCTTTCTTT
cdr3_aa: CASRGTRGRGGEAFF

j_call: TRBJ2-7
d_call: NA
clone_size: few
v_call: TRBV28
cdr3_nt: TGTGCCAGCAGTTTAAGGTCCCAGGGGCCCCACGAGCAGTACTTC
cdr3_aa: CASSLRSQGPHEQYF

j_call: TRBJ2-7
d_call: TRBD1
clone_size: NA
v_call: TRBV28
cdr3_nt: TGTGCCAGCTGGGGACCGGGACAGGGCTTCTACGAGCAGTACTTC
cdr3_aa: CASWGPGQGFYEQYF

j_call: TRBJ2-1
d_call: NA
clone_size: few
v_call: TRBV15
cdr3_nt: TGTGCCACCAGCAGAGATCCGGGCGGGTACAATGAGCAGTTCTTC
cdr3_aa: CATSRDPGGYNEQFF

j_call: TRBJ2-3
d_call: TRBD1
clone_size: NA
v_call: TRBV20-1
cdr3_nt: TGCAGTGCGCCCACTGGGACAGGGCCCACAGATACGCAGTATTTT
cdr3_aa: CSAPTGTGPTDTQYF

j_call: TRBJ2-3
d_call: TRBD1
clone_size: few
v_call: TRBV4-1
cdr3_nt: TGCGCCAGCAGCCGAGCTGGGACAGGGGGCGGCACAGATACGCAGTATTTT
cdr3_aa: CASSRAGTGGGTDTQYF

j_call: TRBJ2-1
d_call: TRBD2
clone_size: few
v_call: TRBV7-2
cdr3_nt: TGTGCCAGCAGCTTACTCGGGACTAGCTCGGATGAGCAGTTCTTC
cdr3_aa: CASSLLGTSSDEQFF

j_call: TRBJ2-7
d_call: TRBD2
clone_size: few
v_call: TRBV5-1
cdr3_nt: TGCGCCAGCAGCCCCGTGGGGGGACTAGCGCCCAACTTC
cdr3_aa: CASSPVGGLAPNF

j_call: TRBJ2-3
d_call: NA
clone_size: NA
v_call: TRBV10-2
cdr3_nt: TGCGCCAGCAGTGGGGGGCAGGATACGCAGTATTTT
cdr3_aa: CASSGGQDTQYF

j_call: TRBJ2-3
d_call: NA
clone_size: NA
v_call: TRBV9
cdr3_nt: TGTGCCAGCAGCGTAGTGGGCCTAAGCACAGATACGCAGTATTTT
cdr3_aa: CASSVVGLSTDTQYF

j_call: TRBJ2-1
d_call: NA
clone_size: few
v_call: TRBV5-1
cdr3_nt: TGCGCCAGCTATGAGGGTCCCAACAATGAGCAGTTCTTC
cdr3_aa: CASYEGPNNEQFF

j_call: TRBJ1-2
d_call: NA
clone_size: few
v_call: TRBV4-1
cdr3_nt: TGCGCCAGCAGCCAAGATGATGCAGGACGATACTATGGCTACACCTTC
cdr3_aa: CASSQDDAGRYYGYTF

j_call: TRBJ2-7
d_call: NA
clone_size: many
v_call: TRBV28
cdr3_nt: TGTGCCAGCAGTGCGTACGGGGGCTCCTACGAGCAGTACTTC
cdr3_aa: CASSAYGGSYEQYF

j_call: TRBJ2-1
d_call: NA
clone_size: few
v_call: TRBV20-1
cdr3_nt: TGCAGTGCTCGACAGAGCTCCTACAATGAGCAGTTCTTC
cdr3_aa: CSARQSSYNEQFF

j_call: TRBJ2-7
d_call: TRBD1
clone_size: few
v_call: TRBV4-1
cdr3_nt: TGCGCCAGCAGCCCTAGGACAGGGGCTTCCTACGAGCAGTACTTC
cdr3_aa: CASSPRTGASYEQYF

j_call: TRBJ1-2
d_call: NA
clone_size: many
v_call: TRBV7-2
cdr3_nt: TGTGCCAGCAGCTTAGCAACAGGGTCAAACTATGGCTACACCTTC
cdr3_aa: CASSLATGSNYGYTF

j_call: TRBJ2-2
d_call: NA
clone_size: few
v_call: TRBV12-3/TRBV12-4
cdr3_nt: TGTGCCAGCAGTTTCGAACAGGTTCAAACCGGGGAGCTGTTTTTT
cdr3_aa: CASSFEQVQTGELFF

j_call: TRBJ2-4
d_call: NA
clone_size: few
v_call: TRBV3-1
cdr3_nt: TGTGCCAGCAGCCCCTTGACAGGAGCCAAAAACATTCAGTACTTC
cdr3_aa: CASSPLTGAKNIQYF

j_call: TRBJ2-6
d_call: NA
clone_size: many
v_call: TRBV9
cdr3_nt: TGTGCCAGCACCATTGGGGGAGGTGCTTCTGGGGCCAACGTCCTGACTTTC
cdr3_aa: CASTIGGGASGANVLTF

j_call: TRBJ2-1
d_call: TRBD2
clone_size: NA
v_call: TRBV20-1
cdr3_nt: TGCTGCGCGACTAGCGGGGACCCTAGCTCCTACAATGAGCAGTTCTTC
cdr3_aa: CCATSGDPSSYNEQFF

j_call: TRBJ2-7
d_call: NA
clone_size: few
v_call: TRBV29-1
cdr3_nt: TGCAGCGTCGCCCCCCAGGGAGAGCAGTACTTC
cdr3_aa: CSVAPQGEQYF

j_call: TRBJ1-1
d_call: NA
clone_size: many
v_call: TRBV4-1
cdr3_nt: TGCGCCAGCAGCCAATTTCTAGCCGCTGAAGCTTTCTTT
cdr3_aa: CASSQFLAAEAFF

j_call: TRBJ1-1
d_call: NA
clone_size: few
v_call: TRBV4-3
cdr3_nt: TGCGCCAGCAGCCAATCAGTCCAGGGCAACACTGAAGCTTTCTTT
cdr3_aa: CASSQSVQGNTEAFF

j_call: TRBJ2-3
d_call: TRBD2
clone_size: few
v_call: TRBV30
cdr3_nt: TGTGCCTGGGTACTAGCGGGGAGCACAGATACGCAGTATTTT
cdr3_aa: CAWVLAGSTDTQYF

j_call: TRBJ1-3
d_call: NA
clone_size: few
v_call: TRBV20-1
cdr3_nt: TGCAGTGCTAGGGACAACTCTGGAAACACCATATATTTT
cdr3_aa: CSARDNSGNTIYF

j_call: TRBJ1-1
d_call: NA
clone_size: NA
v_call: TRBV6-2/TRBV6-3
cdr3_nt: TGTGCCAGCAGCCCGGCGGGGGTAGGCAGTGAAGCTTTCTTT
cdr3_aa: CASSPAGVGSEAFF

j_call: TRBJ1-5
d_call: TRBD1
clone_size: NA
v_call: TRBV20-1
cdr3_nt: TGCAGTGCTAGAAACACAGGGGGCGGCGGTCAGCCCCAGCATTTT
cdr3_aa: CSARNTGGGGQPQHF

j_call: TRBJ2-1
d_call: NA
clone_size: NA
v_call: TRBV20-1
cdr3_nt: TGCAGTGCTAGCAGCGGACCCCTAGCGAACGAGCAGTTCTTC
cdr3_aa: CSASSGPLANEQFF

j_call: TRBJ1-4
d_call: NA
clone_size: few
v_call: TRBV7-9
cdr3_nt: TGTGCCAGCAGCAACCGGGGAGTTGAAAAACTGTTTTTT
cdr3_aa: CASSNRGVEKLFF

j_call: TRBJ1-5
d_call: NA
clone_size: few
v_call: TRBV12-3/TRBV12-4
cdr3_nt: TGTGCCAGCAGTTTAATCGGGGTTCGACAGCCCCAGCATTTT
cdr3_aa: CASSLIGVRQPQHF

j_call: TRBJ2-7
d_call: NA
clone_size: few
v_call: TRBV24-1
cdr3_nt: TGTGCCACCTCTCACGGCGAACAGCAGTACTTC
cdr3_aa: CATSHGEQQYF

j_call: TRBJ2-5
d_call: TRBD1
clone_size: few
v_call: TRBV6-1
cdr3_nt: TGTGCCAGCAGTGAAAACAGGGGGCGCGGAGAGACCCAGTACTTC
cdr3_aa: CASSENRGRGETQYF

j_call: TRBJ2-7
d_call: NA
clone_size: few
v_call: TRBV5-1
cdr3_nt: TGCGCCAGCAGCTTGGACGCAGTGCTCTCTTACGAGCAGTACTTC
cdr3_aa: CASSLDAVLSYEQYF

j_call: TRBJ1-3
d_call: TRBD1
clone_size: few
v_call: TRBV9
cdr3_nt: TGTGCCAGCAGCGCGGGACAGGGTCGGTCTGGAAACACCATATATTTT
cdr3_aa: CASSAGQGRSGNTIYF

j_call: TRBJ2-2
d_call: TRBD1
clone_size: NA
v_call: TRBV6-1
cdr3_nt: TGTGCCAGCACCTCGACAGGGGCCGGGGAGCTGTTTTTT
cdr3_aa: CASTSTGAGELFF

j_call: TRBJ1-1
d_call: NA
clone_size: many
v_call: TRBV12-3/TRBV12-4
cdr3_nt: TGTGCCAGCAGGGGGACCGAAAAAGACACTGAAGCTTTCTTT
cdr3_aa: CASRGTEKDTEAFF

j_call: TRBJ2-5
d_call: NA
clone_size: few
v_call: TRBV6-1
cdr3_nt: TGTGCCAGCAGCGCCGTGGGTAGACAGATCCGACTGACCCAGTACTTC
cdr3_aa: CASSAVGRQIRLTQYF

j_call: TRBJ2-1
d_call: NA
clone_size: many
v_call: TRBV7-2
cdr3_nt: TGTGCCAGCAGCTTCGCTAGCCGCACTGAGCAGTTCTTC
cdr3_aa: CASSFASRTEQFF

j_call: TRBJ2-1
d_call: NA
clone_size: few
v_call: TRBV7-2
cdr3_nt: TGTGCCAGCAGCTCCGGACTGGCCTTCACAATGAGGCAGTTCTTC
cdr3_aa: CASSSGLAFTMRQFF

j_call: TRBJ2-1
d_call: NA
clone_size: many
v_call: TRBV5-1
cdr3_nt: TGCGCCAGCAGCTTGGCCATGGCAGGTCCCCCCAATGAGCAGTTCTTC
cdr3_aa: CASSLAMAGPPNEQFF

j_call: TRBJ2-7
d_call: TRBD2
clone_size: few
v_call: TRBV4-3
cdr3_nt: TGCGCCAGCAGCCAAGATAGCGGGGGTCGGAACGAGCAGTACTTC
cdr3_aa: CASSQDSGGRNEQYF

j_call: TRBJ2-3
d_call: TRBD1
clone_size: NA
v_call: TRBV7-7
cdr3_nt: TGTGCCAGCAGCTTAGGCGGGGACAGGGCAGATACGCAGTATTTT
cdr3_aa: CASSLGGDRADTQYF

j_call: TRBJ1-2
d_call: NA
clone_size: NA
v_call: TRBV28
cdr3_nt: TGTGCCTGCTGGGGCCCGGCTAACTATGGCTACACCTTC
cdr3_aa: CACWGPANYGYTF

j_call: TRBJ2-4
d_call: NA
clone_size: NA
v_call: TRBV20-1
cdr3_nt: TGCAGTGCATTTGGGCAGGTGGCCAAAAACATTCAGTACTTC
cdr3_aa: CSAFGQVAKNIQYF

j_call: TRBJ1-3
d_call: NA
clone_size: NA
v_call: TRBV12-3/TRBV12-4
cdr3_nt: TGTGCCAGCAGTTTAGGCAGCGAAAGGAAGACCATATATTTT
cdr3_aa: CASSLGSERKTIYF